This T cell receptor beta chain is drawn from a study of persistence of HIV-infected CD4 T cells. Study summary: CD4+ T cells responding to CMV or HIV-1 Gag were isolated.

Lysates of CMV-infected fibroblasts at around 10 ug/mL stimulated these cells. Sorted nonresponding memory CD4+ T cells were CD40L-negative, CD69-negative, CD45RO-high. General study points: TCRbeta richness was lower in CMV- and Gag-responding cells than in anti-CD3/anti-CD28-responding cells.

Details on this clone: Its specificity is unknown.

Sequencing used immunoSEQ version 4 in survey mode. Sequencing used immunoSEQ multiplex PCR; TCRdb keeps in-frame clones, though not all of them. The data hold 25,000 to 35,000 clones, with roughly 80% observed a single time. After removal of 6 bases from V and 8 bases from J, the junction contained 10 bases not matched to a gene. This CDR3 region has 16 residues. Germline CDR1 is MNHNY and CDR2 is SVGAGI (reference sequence). The sequence came from an adult woman with HIV who was CMV-seropositive. Specimen: CD4+ T cells sorted from PBMCs after approximately 19-hour stimulation, collected from a patient who received antiretroviral therapy. The rearrangement uses TRBV6-6 and TRBJ1-6; 10 positions agree with TRBD1. In DNA form, the CDR3 reads TGTGCCAGCAGCCGGACCGAGGGACAGGGGCATTCACCCCTCCACTTT. It translates to CASSRTEGQGHSPLHF.